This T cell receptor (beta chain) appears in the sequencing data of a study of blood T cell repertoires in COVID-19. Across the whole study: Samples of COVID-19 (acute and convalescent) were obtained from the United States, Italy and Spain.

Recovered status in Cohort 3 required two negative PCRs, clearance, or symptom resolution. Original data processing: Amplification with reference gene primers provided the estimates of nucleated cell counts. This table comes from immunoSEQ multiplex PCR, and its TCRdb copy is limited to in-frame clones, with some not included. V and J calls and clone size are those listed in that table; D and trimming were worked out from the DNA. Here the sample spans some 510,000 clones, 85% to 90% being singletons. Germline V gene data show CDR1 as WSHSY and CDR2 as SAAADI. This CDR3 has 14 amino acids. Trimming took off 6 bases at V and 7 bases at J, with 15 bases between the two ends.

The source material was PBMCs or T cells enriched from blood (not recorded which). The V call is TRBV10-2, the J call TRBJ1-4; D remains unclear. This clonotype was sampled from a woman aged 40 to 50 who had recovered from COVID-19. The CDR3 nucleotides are TGCGCCAGCAGGTTTGGATCGTCGGGTGAAAAACTGTTTTTT. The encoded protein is CASRFGSSGEKLFF.